The 10 T cell receptor beta chains below all came from one sample that was sequenced in a study of OX40 agonist ivuxolimab in advanced cancers. Using immunoSEQ multiplex PCR, the repertoire was profiled, and TCRdb retains in-frame clones only, with some absent. There are around 53,000 clones in the sample; about nine tenths occur only once, and under 8% lies in the top ten. The sequencing here drew on CD4+ or CD8+ T cells sorted from blood, taken in a trial of the OX40 agonist ivuxolimab. These receptors originate from an adult with an advanced solid tumor such as melanoma, head and neck, liver or kidney cancer.

The V and J genes are TRBV5-1 and TRBJ2-7, with 10 bases identical to TRBD1. The CDR3 extends over 14 amino acids. Germline V gene lookup returns CDR1 SGHRS and CDR2 YFSETQ. V dropped 3 bases and J dropped 5; count of bases not matched to a gene: 5. DNA of the CDR3: TGCGCCAGCAGCTGGTGGACAGGGGGAAACGAGCAGTACTTC. Translating it yields CASSWWTGGNEQYF. Variable domain in full (rest from reference TRBV5-1 and TRBJ2-7): KAGVTQTPRYLIKTRGQQVTLSCSPISGHRSVSWYQQTPGQGLQFLFEYFSETQRNKGNFPGRFSGRQFSNSRSEMNVSTLELGDSALYLCASSWWTGGNEQYFGPGTRLTVT.

The sample holds a few counts of this clone. The rearrangement links TRBV6-1 to TRBJ2-2, with D tentatively TRBD2 (6 bases). V lost 5 bases, J lost 5 bases, and 12 bases lay in between. Germline lookup yields CDR1 MNHNS and CDR2 SASEGT. The CDR3 contains 14 residues. The chain's CDR3 is CASSRDFKTGELFF. The CDR3 coding sequence is TGTGCCAGCAGTCGGGACTTCAAGACCGGGGAGCTGTTTTTT.

This chain connects TRBV28 to TRBJ2-7; D may match TRBD1 or TRBD2 (5 bases each). The CDR3 runs 16 residues. Deletions cut 6 bases from V and 4 bases from J, with 22 bases between. The germline CDR1 and CDR2 sequences are MDHEN and SYDVKM. The CDR3 coding sequence is TGTGCCAGCAGATTCTCCGGGACGAGTAAGATGTACGAGCAGTACTTC. Residues: CASRFSGTSKMYEQYF.

The V call is TRBV30, the J call TRBJ1-4; 9 nucleotides agree with TRBD1. From germline, CDR1 is GTSNPN and CDR2 SVGIG (reference sequence). The V and J ends lost 3 bases and 8 bases, in that order; junction bases with no gene match: 7. The CDR3 is 14 residues long. This CDR3 is CAWSKGQGGEKLFF. The CDR3 coding sequence is TGTGCCTGGAGCAAGGGACAGGGCGGCGAAAAACTGTTTTTT.

V usage is TRBV30 and J usage is TRBJ2-1; D is unresolved. The germline V gene has CDR1 GTSNPN and CDR2 SVGIG (reference sequence). The CDR3 contains 14 residues. V was trimmed by 1 base and J by 4 bases, leaving 11 bases between them. CDR3 DNA sequence: TGTGCCTGGAGTGCAAATCCCGCATACAATGAGCAGTTCTTC. It codes for CAWSANPAYNEQFF.

This chain connects TRBV7-9 to TRBJ2-7; TRBD1 might be the D (5 bases). Germline CDR1 SEHNR, CDR2 FQNEAQ (reference sequence). V shed 3 bases and J shed 6 bases, with 12 bases lying between them. This CDR3 has 13 residues. This chain's CDR3 is CASSFLQESEQYF. The CDR3 coding sequence is TGTGCCAGCAGCTTCTTACAGGAGAGCGAGCAGTACTTC. Drawing the rest from reference TRBV7-9 and TRBJ2-7, the complete variable domain is DTGVSQNPRHKITKRGQNVTFRCDPISEHNRLYWYRQTLGQGPEFLTYFQNEAQLEKSRLLSDRFSAERPKGSFSTLEIQRTEQGDSAMYLCASSFLQESEQYFGPGTRLTVT.

This chain uses TRBV7-6 with TRBJ2-1, with 8 bases aligning to TRBD2. The CDR3 contains 16 residues. Trimming at V came to 1 base and at J to 9 bases, leaving 11 bases not matched to a gene. Per germline, CDR1 SGHVS and CDR2 FNYEAQ. CDR3 amino acids: CASSLGIQRENGEQFF. In nucleotides, the CDR3 is TGTGCCAGCAGCTTAGGGATCCAGCGGGAGAATGGTGAGCAGTTCTTC.

The CDR3 region has the DNA TGTGCCAGCAGATCGACAGGGTCTGGAAACACCATATATTTT. It codes for CASRSTGSGNTIYF. V and J are TRBV6-5 and TRBJ1-3; TRBD1 aligns across 7 bases. Germline CDR1 is MNHEY and CDR2 is SVGAGI. J gave up 1 base and V 6 bases, and 3 bases lay outside the gene matches. The CDR3 runs 14 residues.

This clone was seen once. This sequence joins TRBV27 and TRBJ2-3; 7 bases map to TRBD2. V was clipped by 11 bases and J by 1 base; unmatched bases: 18. The germline gives CDR1 MNHEY, CDR2 SMNVEV (reference sequence). This CDR3 has 17 amino acids. CDR3 protein: CASRRTSAQGGTDTQYF. The CDR3 DNA sequence: TGTGCCTCTAGGAGAACTAGCGCCCAGGGTGGCACAGATACGCAGTATTTT.

The J gene is TRBJ2-7, the V gene TRBV29-1; D unclear. This CDR3 contains 14 residues. CDR1 SQVTM and CDR2 ANQGSEA come from the germline V gene. The V gene lost 4 bases and the J gene lost 2 bases, with 15 bases spanning the gap. The CDR3 sequence is CSVVASRIPYEQYF. DNA for the CDR3: TGCAGCGTTGTTGCCAGTCGAATACCCTACGAGCAGTACTTC.